This T cell receptor beta chain stems from a study of beta chain features in type 1 diabetes. Study background: In age, gender and cell yields, patients were similar to healthy donors. All samples together contributed approximately 100 million sorted cells for examination.

The sequenced template was cDNA made from the entire isolated RNA. Repertoires were generated with immunoSEQ multiplex PCR, while TCRdb's copy carries only in-frame clones and drops some. Found here are roughly 280,000 clones, 24% of them singletons; the top ten hold about 0.012%. Study-wide results and limits: Across all four CD4+ subsets, people with type 1 diabetes showed modestly shorter TCRB CDR3s.

This CDR3 has 15 residues. V was pared by 2 bases and J by 5 bases, with 3 bases of the junction left unmatched. Germline lookup yields CDR1 SGDLS and CDR2 YYNGEE. Only a few counts were recorded for this clone. Its target is not known. The sequenced sample was naive CD4+ T cells from blood. The chain recombines TRBV9 with TRBJ2-5; the match to TRBD2 covers 13 bases. The TCR originated in a woman in her twenties or thirties with type 1 diabetes. The CDR3 DNA reads TGTGCCAGCAGCGTCGGACTAGCGGGAGTGGAGACCCAGTACTTC. It is translated as CASSVGLAGVETQYF.